This entry describes one T cell receptor beta chain. Its matching antigen is unknown. These data are taken from a study of shared clonotypes between healthy human individuals. About the research overall: CD4 naive and memory got three plates each, CD8 naive two, CD8 memory one.

Points from the study as a whole: The study generally estimated greater richness for naive than memory subsets. Non-shared clonotypes had lower generation probabilities than clonotypes shared by all four sorted-subset donors.

Assay used: immunoSEQ multiplex PCR; TCRdb lists only in-frame clones, some missing. The sample holds about 650,000 clones, around 95% seen once. Naive CD8 cells comprised CD45RO-negative, CCR7-positively selected cells, excluding terminally differentiated effector memory CD45RA+ cells. The CDR3 spans 15 residues. From germline, CDR1 is SEHNR and CDR2 FQNEAQ (reference sequence). The junction had 4 bases not matched to a gene; V was cut back by 5 bases and J by 2 bases. Sequenced material: naive CD8+ T cells sorted from blood. This sequence was found in a woman younger than 45 in good health. The chain links TRBV7-9 to TRBJ1-5; TRBD1 matches at 9 bases. The CDR3 sequence: CASSEQGAGNQPQHF. CDR3 in DNA: TGTGCCAGCAGCGAACAGGGGGCTGGCAATCAGCCCCAGCATTTT.